What follows is one TCR beta chain and its context. This entry comes from a study of cytomegalovirus exposure and HLA in healthy donors. The V gene end was trimmed by 0 bases and the J gene end by 6 bases; junction bases not matched to a gene: 7. Germline V gene data show CDR1 as SQVTM and CDR2 as ANQGSEA. This CDR3 has 16 amino acids. The data were produced by immunoSEQ multiplex PCR, yet TCRdb's version contains in-frame clones alone and is incomplete. The table includes over 250,000 clones, about 86% detected once. The receptor was isolated from a young woman in good health and CMV-seronegative. The chain is built from TRBV29-1 and TRBJ2-2; 10 bases align to TRBD1. The sequenced sample consisted of PBMCs. CDR3 sequence (DNA): TGCAGCGTTGAAGATTTGCGGGACAGGGGTGCCGGGGAGCTGTTTTTT. Its protein is CSVEDLRDRGAGELFF.